This T cell receptor (beta chain) was recovered during a study of blood T cells in healthy people across ages. Notes on the study in general: Investigators viewed diversity estimates from one million T cells as underestimates, the study reported.

Points on this clonotype: Its target is unknown.

Together with a sample-barcoded 5' primer, a J-beta primer mix was included in a second PCR lasting roughly 6 to 12 cycles. TCRdb reprocessed the 5' RACE reads with MiXCR, giving one entry per CDR3 protein. The table has roughly 1.9 million distinct CDR3 sequences, 39% seen once; the top ten hold roughly 23%. The V gene lost 3 bases and the J gene lost 11 bases, with 19 bases spanning the gap. Germline CDR1 reads PRHDT; CDR2 reads FYEKMQ (reference sequence). The CDR3 totals 14 residues. Each sample yielded at least 6 million isolated PBMCs. The chain uses TRBV13 and TRBJ2-5, with D maybe TRBD2 (5 bases). The receptor's source is a human donor in good health. The sequencing sample was made of blood. The CDR3 spells CASSLGSTPGEQYF. The CDR3 coding sequence is TGTGCCAGCAGCTTGGGATCTACCCCCGGGGAGCAGTACTTC.